These 26 T cell receptor beta chains were all obtained from the same sample, sequenced in a study of blood T cells in healthy people across ages. Then a second PCR, running roughly 7 to 11 cycles, was carried out with a sample-barcoded 5' primer and a J-beta primer mix. TCRdb analysed the 5' RACE reads with MiXCR anew, one entry per CDR3 protein. The data show around 1.5 million distinct CDR3 sequences, about 35% seen once. Material for sequencing was blood. These receptors came from a woman aged 25 to 39 in good health.

V gene TRBV20-1 combines with J gene TRBJ1-1; no definite D call. Deletions cut 0 bases from V and 2 bases from J, with 7 bases between. Germline lookup yields CDR1 DFQATT and CDR2 SNEGSKA (reference sequence). The CDR3 has 13 residues. This CDR3 reads CSARDEVNTEAFF. CDR3 nucleotides: TGCAGTGCTAGAGACGAGGTAAACACTGAAGCTTTCTTT.

The V and J genes are TRBV20-1 and TRBJ2-3, with TRBD2 matching 7 bases. Germline loops: CDR1 DFQATT, CDR2 SNEGSKA (reference sequence). The CDR3 is 15 amino acids. The ends lost 8 bases at V and 2 bases at J; junction bases unmatched: 13. CDR3 loop: CSSGTTRTTTDTQYF. In DNA, the CDR3 is TGCAGTTCTGGGACTACCCGAACCACCACAGATACGCAGTATTTT.

The rearrangement links TRBV12-3 or TRBV12-4 to TRBJ1-5; a weak D match, TRBD1 (6 bases). The CDR3 spans 15 residues. Deletions cut 3 bases from V and 5 bases from J, with 14 bases between. CDR3 nucleotide sequence: TGTGCCAGCAGTTTTCAGGGGAGGGACGATCAGCCCCAGCATTTT. It encodes CASSFQGRDDQPQHF.

The table lists this clonotype with a few counts. This chain links TRBV11-2 with TRBJ2-7; 8 positions agree with TRBD2. CDR3 length: 17 residues. Trimming at V came to 0 bases and at J to 3 bases, leaving 10 bases not matched to a gene. Germline V gene lookup returns CDR1 SGHAT and CDR2 FQNNGV. The CDR3 bases are TGTGCCAGCAGCTTAGATCACGGCGGGAGGTCACGCTACGAGCAGTACTTC. This codes for CASSLDHGGRSRYEQYF.

This clonotype occurred a few times. Its ends do not fully match the called genes, so a read error is possible. In DNA form, the CDR3 reads TGTGCCGGCAGCTTAATGGGACTAGAGACGGATACGCAGTATTTT. Its protein product is CAGSLMGLETDTQYF. V gene TRBV7-3 combines with J gene TRBJ2-3; 8 bases agree with TRBD2. Germline V gives CDR1 SGHTA, CDR2 FQGTGA. This CDR3 region has 15 residues.

This clonotype was recorded a few times. The genes are TRBV12-3 or TRBV12-4 and TRBJ2-7; D is ambiguous. The V gene lost 4 bases and the J gene lost 2 bases, with 18 bases spanning the gap. The CDR3 runs to 16 residues. CDR3 amino acids: CASSSLARSSAYEQYF. The CDR3 DNA follows: TGTGCCAGCAGTTCCCTTGCGAGGTCAAGCGCCTACGAGCAGTACTTC.

The V gene is TRBV7-8, the J gene TRBJ1-2; tentatively, D is TRBD1 (6 bases). This CDR3 comprises 15 residues. Germline V gene lookup returns CDR1 SGHVS and CDR2 FQNEAQ. Trimming pared 5 bases from V and 7 bases from J, leaving 20 bases between. The CDR3 spells CASSTHRALEGGYTF. The CDR3 DNA sequence: TGTGCCAGCAGCACCCACAGGGCCCTGGAGGGTGGCTACACCTTC.

The genes are TRBV19 and TRBJ1-2; no definite D call. Per germline, CDR1 LNHDA and CDR2 SQIVND (reference sequence). V was pared by 5 bases and J by 5 bases, with 12 bases between. There are 13 residues in the CDR3. CDR3 protein: CASSLKTLYGYTF. CDR3 sequence (DNA): TGTGCCAGTAGTTTGAAGACGCTATATGGCTACACCTTC.

This clonotype was seen a handful of times. The V and J genes are TRBV25-1 and TRBJ2-3; 9 nucleotides agree with TRBD2. CDR1 is MGHDK, CDR2 SYGVNS, per germline. Unmatched junction bases numbered 12, after V lost 5 bases and J lost 6 bases. This CDR3 is built from 16 residues. In DNA, the CDR3 is TGTGCCAGCAGTACCCGAGCGGGGGGTACCCCCGATACGCAGTATTTT. Translation gives CASSTRAGGTPDTQYF.

For the CDR3, the DNA is TGTGCCAGCAGCTTGGTCGGCGGGACTAGCGGGTACGAGCAGTACTTC. Translating it yields CASSLVGGTSGYEQYF. V is TRBV7-2 and J is TRBJ2-5; TRBD2 aligns across 12 bases. The end of the DNA aligns better with TRBJ2-7, so the J call may be wrong. The CDR3 loop spans 16 amino acids. Germline V lookup: CDR1 SGHTA, CDR2 FQGNSA.

This rearrangement joins TRBV20-1 to TRBJ2-1; TRBD1 might be the D (6 bases). V dropped 4 bases and J dropped 9 bases, with 13 bases sitting between them. This CDR3 spans 12 amino acids. Germline values: CDR1 DFQATT, CDR2 SNEGSKA (reference sequence). CDR3 DNA: TGCAGTGCTATATCACAGGGTATTGAGCAGTTCTTC. The encoded protein is CSAISQGIEQFF.

The V gene is TRBV6-6, the J gene TRBJ1-5; tentative D call: TRBD1 (5 bases). Germline values: CDR1 MNHNY, CDR2 SVGAGI (reference sequence). This CDR3 is 14 amino acids long. V shed 7 bases and J shed 1 base, with 11 bases lying between them. CDR3 sequence reads: CASTRTQSNQPQHF. CDR3 bases: TGTGCCAGCACCAGGACACAGAGCAATCAGCCCCAGCATTTT.

This clonotype was detected many times. V usage is TRBV29-1 and J usage is TRBJ2-1, with 8 bases that match TRBD2. The CDR3 length is 13 residues. Looked up from germline, CDR1 is SQVTM and CDR2 is ANQGSEA. V dropped 3 bases and J dropped 3; count of bases not matched to a gene: 1. CDR3 sequence: CSVETSVYNEQFF. Here the CDR3 DNA reads TGCAGCGTTGAGACTAGCGTCTACAATGAGCAGTTCTTC.

A remark on this clonotype: Its ends do not fully match the called genes, so a read error is possible. The chain employs TRBV28 and TRBJ2-3; the D gene is possibly TRBD1 (6 bases). Per the germline V gene, CDR1 is MDHEN and CDR2 is SYDVKM. This CDR3 spans 15 amino acids. CDR3 DNA sequence: TGTGCCACCCGATTACTGACAGGAGCGACAGATGCGCAGTATTTT. The encoded protein is CATRLLTGATDAQYF.

The V and J genes are TRBV5-1 and TRBJ2-5, with D unclear. Germline V CDR1 and CDR2: SGHRS, YFSETQ. Trimming removed 2 bases from V and 0 bases from J, with 8 bases in between. This CDR3 spans 14 amino acids. The CDR3 region is CASSFHGDQETQYF. The CDR3 DNA reads TGCGCCAGCAGCTTCCATGGAGACCAAGAGACCCAGTACTTC.

This clonotype was seen a handful of times. The CDR3 loop reads CASGTDSYNEQFF. In nucleotides, the CDR3 is TGTGCCAGCGGGACGGACTCCTACAATGAGCAGTTCTTC. The chain recombines TRBV9 with TRBJ2-1; D assignment may be TRBD1 or TRBD2 (5 bases each). The CDR3 contains 13 residues. The V end lost 7 bases, the J end lost 0 bases, and 8 bases lay between the germline ends. CDR1 is SGDLS and CDR2 is YYNGEE in the germline V gene.

Only a few counts were recorded for this clonotype. V and J are TRBV7-9 and TRBJ2-5; 13 bases fit TRBD2. CDR3 length equals 18 residues. The germline CDR1 and CDR2 sequences are SEHNR and FQNEAQ (reference sequence). Trimming took 3 bases from V and 2 from J; bases not matched to a gene: 9. CDR3 in amino acids: CASSLGTLAGGHQETQYF. CDR3 coding DNA: TGTGCCAGCAGCTTGGGAACACTAGCGGGGGGGCATCAAGAGACCCAGTACTTC. The variable domain in full, completed from reference TRBV7-9 and TRBJ2-5, reads DTGVSQNPRHKITKRGQNVTFRCDPISEHNRLYWYRQTLGQGPEFLTYFQNEAQLEKSRLLSDRFSAERPKGSFSTLEIQRTEQGDSAMYLCASSLGTLAGGHQETQYFGPGTRLLVL.

V usage is TRBV20-1 and J usage is TRBJ1-1; D is unclear. V was pared by 1 base and J by 0 bases, with 9 bases between. CDR1 DFQATT and CDR2 SNEGSKA come from the germline V gene (reference sequence). This CDR3 contains 14 residues. The CDR3 DNA is TGCAGTGCTAGAGCGAGGTTAATGAACACTGAAGCTTTCTTT. It translates to CSARARLMNTEAFF.

The chain combines TRBV7-9 with TRBJ2-1, with TRBD2 identical over 13 bases. This CDR3 has 20 amino acids. Germline-derived CDR1 and CDR2 are SEHNR and FQNEAQ (reference sequence). The J segment lost 0 bases and the V segment lost 5 bases, leaving 13 bases of the junction unmatched. The CDR3 sequence is CASSHTGLAGDSSSYNEQFF. CDR3 bases: TGTGCCAGCAGCCACACCGGACTAGCGGGGGACTCGAGCTCCTACAATGAGCAGTTCTTC.

This clonotype appeared many times. Here the CDR3 reads CASSPLHNEQFF. The CDR3 DNA reads as TGTGCCAGCTCACCACTACACAATGAGCAGTTCTTC. The rearrangement links TRBV18 to TRBJ2-1; D not resolved. The CDR3 has 12 residues. V lost 1 base and J 5 bases, leaving 3 bases between the germline ends. From germline, CDR1 is KGHSH and CDR2 LQKENI.

In this sample, this clonotype turned up a few times. The chain uses TRBV6-5 and TRBJ2-7, with 7 bases identical to TRBD2. The CDR3 consists of 14 residues. Trimming took 5 bases from V and 3 from J; bases not matched to a gene: 7. CDR1 is MNHEY, CDR2 SVGAGI, per germline. CDR3: CASSRRRESYEQYF. DNA for the CDR3: TGTGCCAGCAGTCGCCGGCGGGAGAGCTACGAGCAGTACTTC.

This clonotype appeared a few times. The chain combines TRBV20-1 with TRBJ2-3, with 8 bases that match TRBD2. The CDR3 length is 16 residues. Trimming took 0 bases from V and 4 from J; bases not matched to a gene: 9. The germline gives CDR1 DFQATT, CDR2 SNEGSKA (reference sequence). The CDR3 sequence: CSARDPAGGAADTQYF. The CDR3 DNA follows: TGCAGTGCTAGAGATCCGGCGGGGGGCGCGGCAGATACGCAGTATTTT.

This clonotype was detected a few times. Here the CDR3 DNA reads TGTGCCAGCAGTCCCCCGGCAGGGAGAACCTACAATGAGCAGTTCTTC. Its translation: CASSPPAGRTYNEQFF. The chain employs TRBV6-6 and TRBJ2-1; D possibly matches TRBD1 or TRBD2 (5 bases each). The V gene lost 5 bases and the J gene lost 2 bases, with 16 bases spanning the gap. Germline assignment: CDR1 MNHNY and CDR2 SVGAGI (reference sequence). This CDR3 comprises 16 residues.

This chain links TRBV29-1 with TRBJ2-7; 9 bases are shared with TRBD2. CDR1 and CDR2 from the germline V gene are SQVTM and ANQGSEA. The V segment lost 6 bases and the J segment 2 bases; nucleotides outside the gene matches: 5. This CDR3 has 13 residues. The DNA for the CDR3 is TGCAGCGTAGCGGGGGGACAGCCCTACGAGCAGTACTTC. Translated, it gives CSVAGGQPYEQYF.

This sequence joins TRBV5-1 and TRBJ2-2, with TRBD2 matching over 7 bases. This CDR3 is 15 amino acids long. Trimming removed 0 bases from V and 4 bases from J; junction bases left unmatched: 3. CDR1 is SGHRS, CDR2 YFSETQ, per germline. CDR3 residues: CASSLGSSGTGELFF. The CDR3 DNA is TGCGCCAGCAGCTTGGGGTCTAGCGGCACCGGGGAGCTGTTTTTT.

V and J are TRBV29-1 and TRBJ1-2; 8 nucleotides agree with TRBD1. Germline CDR1 and CDR2: SQVTM and ANQGSEA. The ends lost 7 bases at V and 4 bases at J; junction bases unmatched: 8. The length of the CDR3 is 13 residues. The DNA for the CDR3 is TGCAGCGCCGGGACAGGAGGAGGCTATGGCTACACCTTC. Its protein product is CSAGTGGGYGYTF.